This TCR beta chain originates from a study of OX40 agonist ivuxolimab in advanced cancers. At the level of the whole study: Ivuxolimab was an agonistic, fully human IgG2 monoclonal antibody directed against OX40 (CD134), a costimulatory receptor. Intravenous ivuxolimab was administered to patients every 2 weeks at six dose levels: 0.01, 0.1, 0.3, 1.5, 3 and 10 mg/kg. Among the roughly 54 dose-escalation patients, approximately 20 had hepatocellular carcinoma, roughly 15 melanoma, 9 renal cell carcinoma and 9 head and neck cancer. In the dose-escalation cohort, more than 80% of patients were male, and the mean age was approximately 60 years with a range of roughly 23 to 79. Patients were allowed to have had prior anti-PD-1, anti-PD-L1 or anti-CTLA-4 therapy, and approximately 37% of the dose-escalation patients had been treated with checkpoint inhibitors. Partial responses were achieved by three dose-escalation patients, of whom one had hepatocellular carcinoma and two had cutaneous melanoma. Peripheral TCRbeta sequencing aimed to test whether ivuxolimab altered TCR sequence diversity and caused clonal T-cell expansion. The paper reports the monotherapy dose-escalation portion (N ≈ 50 patients) of the phase I ivuxolimab trial.

Genomic DNA was extracted from sorted cells for sequencing of the TCRbeta CDR3 region. The immunoSEQ Assay was used for sequencing of TCRbeta CDR3 regions. Here the immuneACCESS table is served through TCRdb, limited to in-frame sequences with V and J called. Missing clones are a known gap in these copies; in checked studies unresolved V genes cover under half, and the rest lacks a known reason. Here the sample has around 19,000 clones; 80% to 90% occur a single time. 20% to 30% of the sample is in the top ten clones. The trial excluded patients who had a history of autoimmune disease or who were on systemic immunosuppression. Peripheral blood for TCR sequencing was collected from all dose cohorts at baseline, on cycle 4 day 1, and on cycle 7 day 1. Samples came from an open-label, multicenter, first-in-human phase I dose-escalation trial of ivuxolimab. Adults with locally advanced or metastatic head and neck squamous cell, hepatocellular, melanoma or renal cell carcinoma were enrolled in the trial. CD4+ and CD8+ T cells were sorted separately from peripheral blood before TCR sequencing.

From cysteine to phenylalanine, the CDR3 is 15 amino acids long. Only CDR3 DNA remains: 45 bases, in frame from the first base. The germline ends are 19 bases apart after V is trimmed by 5 bases and J by 5 bases. CDR1 and CDR2 (SGHAT, FQDESV) derive from the germline V gene (reference sequence). What the study reported, not specific to this receptor: The antigen specificity of the clonally expanded peripheral T cells was not determined. Low levels of normalized T-cell clonal expansion were also seen in some nonresponding patients. At doses from 0.1 to 3.0 mg/kg, clonal expansion was seen in both CD4+ and CD8+ blood T cells between baseline and week 6. After ivuxolimab, more expanded clones were found on average in CD8+ T cells than in CD4+ T cells. In the 0.1-3.0 mg/kg groups, partial responders had among the lowest normalized peripheral clonal expansion, particularly in CD8+ T cells.

Concerning this clone itself: Its antigen is unknown. No per-base quality is available; no much larger clone lies one base away.

The rearranged chain carries TRBV11-1 and TRBJ2-7, with a weak D call of TRBD2 (6 bases match). Sequencing used CD4+ or CD8+ T cells sorted from blood, obtained in a trial of the OX40 agonist ivuxolimab. The TCR comes from an adult with an advanced solid tumor such as melanoma, head and neck, liver or kidney cancer. The nucleotide sequence reads TGTGCCAGCAGCGGCGGGGCCCTAATAGGCGACGAGCAGTACTTC. It codes for CASSGGALIGDEQYF.